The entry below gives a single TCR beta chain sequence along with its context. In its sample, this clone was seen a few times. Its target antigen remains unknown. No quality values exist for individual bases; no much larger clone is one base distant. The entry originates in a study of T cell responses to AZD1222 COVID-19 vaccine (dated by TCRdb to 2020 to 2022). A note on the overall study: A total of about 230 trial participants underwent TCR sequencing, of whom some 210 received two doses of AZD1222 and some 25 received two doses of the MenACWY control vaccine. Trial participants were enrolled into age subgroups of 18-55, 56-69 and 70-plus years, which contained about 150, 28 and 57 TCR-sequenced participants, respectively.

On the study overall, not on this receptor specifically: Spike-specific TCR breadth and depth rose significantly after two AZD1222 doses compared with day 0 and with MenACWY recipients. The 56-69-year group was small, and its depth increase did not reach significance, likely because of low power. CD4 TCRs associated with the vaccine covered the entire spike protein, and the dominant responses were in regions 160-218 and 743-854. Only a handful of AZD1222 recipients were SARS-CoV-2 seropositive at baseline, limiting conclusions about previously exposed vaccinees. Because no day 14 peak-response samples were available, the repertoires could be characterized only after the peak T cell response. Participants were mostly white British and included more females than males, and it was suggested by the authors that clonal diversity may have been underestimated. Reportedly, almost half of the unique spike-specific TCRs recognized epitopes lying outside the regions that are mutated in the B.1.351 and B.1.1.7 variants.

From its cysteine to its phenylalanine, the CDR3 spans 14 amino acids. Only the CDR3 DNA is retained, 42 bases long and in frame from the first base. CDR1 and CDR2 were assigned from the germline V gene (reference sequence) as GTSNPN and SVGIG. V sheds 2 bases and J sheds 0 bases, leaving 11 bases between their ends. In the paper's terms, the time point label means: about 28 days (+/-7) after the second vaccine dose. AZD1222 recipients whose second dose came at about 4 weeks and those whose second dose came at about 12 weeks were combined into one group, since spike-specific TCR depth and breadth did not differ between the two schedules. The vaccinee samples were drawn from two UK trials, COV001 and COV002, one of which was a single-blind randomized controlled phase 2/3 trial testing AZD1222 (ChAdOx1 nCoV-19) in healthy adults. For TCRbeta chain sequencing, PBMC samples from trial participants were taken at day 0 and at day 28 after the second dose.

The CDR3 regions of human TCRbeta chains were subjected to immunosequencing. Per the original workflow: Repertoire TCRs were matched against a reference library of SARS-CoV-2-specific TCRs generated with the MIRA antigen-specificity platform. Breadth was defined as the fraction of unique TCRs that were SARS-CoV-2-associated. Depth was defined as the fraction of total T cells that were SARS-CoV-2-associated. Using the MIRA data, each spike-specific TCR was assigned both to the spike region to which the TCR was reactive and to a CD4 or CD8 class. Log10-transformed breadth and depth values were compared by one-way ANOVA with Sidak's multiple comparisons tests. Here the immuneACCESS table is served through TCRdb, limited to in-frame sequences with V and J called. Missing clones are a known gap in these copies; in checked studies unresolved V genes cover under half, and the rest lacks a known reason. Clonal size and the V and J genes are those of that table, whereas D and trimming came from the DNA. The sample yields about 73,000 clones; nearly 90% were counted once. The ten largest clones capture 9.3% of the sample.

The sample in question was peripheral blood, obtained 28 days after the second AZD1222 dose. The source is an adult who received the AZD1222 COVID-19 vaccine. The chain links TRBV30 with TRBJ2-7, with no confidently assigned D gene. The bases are TGTGCCTGGAGTTCGCCGACAACCTCCTACGAGCAGTACTTC. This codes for CAWSSPTTSYEQYF.